The 4 T cell receptor beta chains given below trace back to one sample, sequenced in a study of CD8 T cells in ankylosing spondylitis. Each CDR3 protein is one row after TCRdb ran MiXCR on the 5' RACE reads. The data show under 300,000 distinct CDR3 sequences, 7.5% to 9% seen once. Sequences were obtained from blood, either unsorted or a sorted T cell fraction (not recorded which). These receptors originate from a male donor with ankylosing spondylitis or in good health (not recorded which).

This clonotype was recorded many times. The V and J genes are TRBV4-1 and TRBJ1-2; D gene ambiguous. The CDR3 consists of 15 residues. The V gene lost 3 bases and the J gene lost 3 bases, with 14 bases spanning the gap. Germline V gives CDR1 MGHRA, CDR2 YSYEKL. The CDR3 protein is CASSQRGVVDYGYTF. Written as DNA, the CDR3 is TGCGCCAGCAGCCAGCGCGGGGTCGTGGACTATGGCTACACCTTC.

In this sample, this clonotype turned up many times. Here the CDR3 DNA reads TGTGCCAGCAGTTTAGGTGTCGGCTACACCTTC. Translating it yields CASSLGVGYTF. The rearrangement joins TRBV12-3 or TRBV12-4 to TRBJ1-2; D gene ambiguous. Trimming cost V 1 base and J 8 bases, with 5 bases left between them. The CDR3 contains 11 residues.

This clonotype was counted only a few times. The rearrangement uses TRBV5-1 and TRBJ2-5, with D possibly called TRBD1 or TRBD2 (5 bases each). The CDR3 loop spans 13 amino acids. The V end was cut by 7 bases, the J end by 5 bases, with 15 bases between. CDR1 SGHRS and CDR2 YFSETQ come from the germline V gene. The CDR3 coding sequence is TGCGCCAGCTGGATGGTTGGGACGGAGACCCAGTACTTC. It is translated as CASWMVGTETQYF.

In this sample, this clonotype turned up many times. CDR3 DNA: TGTGCCAGCAGTTTAAGACAAAACACCGGGGAGCTGTTTTTT. It is translated as CASSLRQNTGELFF. The rearrangement joins TRBV12-3 or TRBV12-4 to TRBJ2-2; D uncertain. The CDR3 has 14 residues. Trimming took 2 bases from V and 2 from J, leaving 6 bases between them.